This T cell receptor (beta chain) was retrieved from a study of blood T cells in healthy people across ages. Broader study findings: One million T cells yielded diversity estimates that were considered underestimates. Age advanced and TCR beta diversity per million T cells fell, roughly linearly. When set beside aged donors, long-lived donors presented more naive CD4+ cells and higher diversity.

A word on this clonotype: No antigen is known for it.

Germline V gene data show CDR1 as DFQATT and CDR2 as SNEGSKA (reference sequence). The CDR3 runs to 14 residues. PCR was performed a second time for about 7 to 11 cycles using a sample-barcoded 5' primer and a J-beta primer mix. TCRdb used MiXCR to reprocess the 5' RACE reads, holding one entry per CDR3 protein. The data show roughly 1.6 million distinct CDR3 sequences, roughly a third seen once. Sequences were obtained from blood. The receptor was derived from a woman in her 30s in good health. The genes are TRBV20-1 and TRBJ2-1; 10 bases map to TRBD2. The CDR3 is CSRGERGGSHEQFF. The CDR3 DNA reads TGCAGCAGGGGGGAGCGGGGGGGCAGCCATGAGCAGTTCTTC.